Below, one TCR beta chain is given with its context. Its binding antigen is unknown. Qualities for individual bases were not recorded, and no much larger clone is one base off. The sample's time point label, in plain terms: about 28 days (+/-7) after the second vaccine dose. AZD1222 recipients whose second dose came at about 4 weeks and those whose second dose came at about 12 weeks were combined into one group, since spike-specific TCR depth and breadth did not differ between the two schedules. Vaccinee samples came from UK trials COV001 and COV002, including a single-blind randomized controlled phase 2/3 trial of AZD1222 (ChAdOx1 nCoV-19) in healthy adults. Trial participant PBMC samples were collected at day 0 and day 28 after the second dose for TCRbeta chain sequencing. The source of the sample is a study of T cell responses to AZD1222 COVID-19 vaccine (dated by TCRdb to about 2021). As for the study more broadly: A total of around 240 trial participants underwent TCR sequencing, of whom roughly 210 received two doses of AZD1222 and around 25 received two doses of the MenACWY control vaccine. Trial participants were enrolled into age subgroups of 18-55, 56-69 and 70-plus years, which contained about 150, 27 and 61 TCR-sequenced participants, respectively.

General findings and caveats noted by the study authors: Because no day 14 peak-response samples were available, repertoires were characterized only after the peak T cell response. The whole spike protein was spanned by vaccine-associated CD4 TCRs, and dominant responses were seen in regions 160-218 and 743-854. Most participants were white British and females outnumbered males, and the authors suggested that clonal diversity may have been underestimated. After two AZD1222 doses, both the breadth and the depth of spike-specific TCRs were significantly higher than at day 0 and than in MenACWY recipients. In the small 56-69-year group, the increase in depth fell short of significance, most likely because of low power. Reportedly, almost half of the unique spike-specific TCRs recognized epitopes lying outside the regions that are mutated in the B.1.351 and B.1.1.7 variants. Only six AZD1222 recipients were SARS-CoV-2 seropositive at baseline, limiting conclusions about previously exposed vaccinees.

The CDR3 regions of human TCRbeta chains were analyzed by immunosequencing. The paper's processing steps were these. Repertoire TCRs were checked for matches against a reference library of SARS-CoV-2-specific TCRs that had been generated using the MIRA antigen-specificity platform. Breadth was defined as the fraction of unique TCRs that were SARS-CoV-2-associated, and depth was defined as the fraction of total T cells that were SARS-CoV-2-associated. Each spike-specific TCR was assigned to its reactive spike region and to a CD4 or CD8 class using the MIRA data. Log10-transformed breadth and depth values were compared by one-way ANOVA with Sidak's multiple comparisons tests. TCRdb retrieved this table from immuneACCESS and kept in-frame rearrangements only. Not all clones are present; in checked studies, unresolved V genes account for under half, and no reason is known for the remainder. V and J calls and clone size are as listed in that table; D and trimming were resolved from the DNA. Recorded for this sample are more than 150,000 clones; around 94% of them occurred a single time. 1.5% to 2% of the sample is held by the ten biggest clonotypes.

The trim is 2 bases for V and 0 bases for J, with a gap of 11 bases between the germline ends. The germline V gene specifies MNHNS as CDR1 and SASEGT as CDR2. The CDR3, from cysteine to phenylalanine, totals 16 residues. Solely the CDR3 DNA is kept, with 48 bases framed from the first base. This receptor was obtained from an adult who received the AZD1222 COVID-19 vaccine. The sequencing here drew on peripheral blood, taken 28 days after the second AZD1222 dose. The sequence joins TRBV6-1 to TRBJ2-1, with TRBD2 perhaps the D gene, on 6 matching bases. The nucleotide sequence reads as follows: TGTGCCAGCAGTGAATGGGGACTTAGCTCCTACAATGAGCAGTTCTTC. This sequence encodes CASSEWGLSSYNEQFF.